This T cell receptor (beta chain) was recovered during a study of blood T cell repertoires in COVID-19. Study-level background: Sites in the United States, Italy and Spain provided acute and convalescent COVID-19 samples. The analysed material was cDNA or gDNA that came from T cells, B-cell-depleted T cells, or PBMCs.

This clone has only a few counts. Original methodology: Counts of nucleated cells, estimated from reference gene primer amplification, were obtained. Produced via immunoSEQ multiplex PCR; TCRdb's table is partial and in-frame only. V and J calls and clone size come straight from that table; D and trimming were deduced from the DNA. The data contain about 30,000 clones, 75% to 90% of them singletons. The ends were cut back, 5 bases at V and 0 bases at J, with 10 bases in the middle. CDR3 length equals 13 residues. Germline assignment: CDR1 GTSNPN and CDR2 SVGIG (reference sequence). The chain couples TRBV30 to TRBJ1-1; no reliable D call. The specimen sequenced was peripheral blood. This TCR derives from a man older than 75 with acute or convalescent COVID-19. CDR3 coding DNA: TGTGCCTGGGAGGCGGATATGAACACTGAAGCTTTCTTT. Its translation: CAWEADMNTEAFF.